The 11 T cell receptor beta chains in this list originate from one sample, sequenced in a study of CD8+ T cells in alopecia areata. Investigators isolated RNA and reverse transcribed it into cDNA to act as the sequencing template. Repertoires were generated with immunoSEQ multiplex PCR, while TCRdb's copy carries only in-frame clones and drops some. There are fewer than 150,000 clones in the sample; over 50% occur only once, and 4.5% lies in the top ten. Sequencing was performed on CD4+ T cells sorted from blood, taken at week 0. The receptors were gathered from a human donor with alopecia areata.

This clone came up once. The chain couples TRBV28 to TRBJ1-1; D is unclear. The germline gives CDR1 MDHEN, CDR2 SYDVKM. This CDR3 is 13 amino acids long. V dropped 6 bases and J dropped 1 base, with 9 bases sitting between them. The CDR3 DNA reads as TGTGCCAGCAGAGAGGGCGGGAACACTGAAGCTTTCTTT. Its protein is CASREGGNTEAFF.

The J gene is TRBJ2-4, the V gene TRBV4-1; 10 bases map to TRBD1. The germline CDR1 and CDR2 sequences are MGHRA and YSYEKL. The CDR3 consists of 16 residues. The V and J ends lost 3 bases and 3 bases, in that order; junction bases with no gene match: 5. The CDR3 reads CASSHGQGGVKNIQYF. The DNA for the CDR3 is TGCGCCAGCAGCCACGGACAGGGGGGTGTCAAAAACATTCAGTACTTC.

The gene calls are TRBV7-6 and TRBJ2-3; TRBD2 might be the D (6 bases). V was trimmed by 5 bases and J by 5 bases, leaving 20 bases between them. CDR3 size: 16 residues. Germline assignment: CDR1 SGHVS and CDR2 FNYEAQ. The CDR3 bases are TGTGCCAGCAGCCCCGCCGCATCGCGGGGTGGAGATACGCAGTATTTT. It specifies CASSPAASRGGDTQYF.

The V call is TRBV5-1, the J call TRBJ2-5; 7 bases are shared with TRBD1. CDR3 length: 14 residues. Unmatched junction bases numbered 5, after V lost 2 bases and J lost 4 bases. The germline gives CDR1 SGHRS, CDR2 YFSETQ. The CDR3 spells CASSFGTVGETQYF. CDR3 DNA: TGCGCCAGCAGCTTCGGGACAGTAGGAGAGACCCAGTACTTC. The full variable domain, with the rest looked up from reference TRBV5-1 and TRBJ2-5, is KAGVTQTPRYLIKTRGQQVTLSCSPISGHRSVSWYQQTPGQGLQFLFEYFSETQRNKGNFPGRFSGRQFSNSRSEMNVSTLELGDSALYLCASSFGTVGETQYFGPGTRLLVL.

This chain links TRBV30 with TRBJ1-3; D is ambiguous. This CDR3 comprises 14 residues. The V end lost 0 bases, the J end lost 0 bases, and 6 bases lay between the germline ends. Germline V gene sequence: CDR1 GTSNPN, CDR2 SVGIG (reference sequence). The CDR3 loop is CAWSVRASGNTIYF. DNA of the CDR3: TGTGCCTGGAGTGTACGCGCCTCTGGAAACACCATATATTTT.

This chain links TRBV21-1 with TRBJ2-3; the table's D call TRBD2 went unverified against the DNA. TRBV21-1 is assigned pseudogene status. CDR3 length: 21 residues. The CDR3 loop is CASSNLGTIHTGRGITDTQYF. The CDR3 DNA sequence: TGTGCCAGCAGCAATCTCGGAACAATACACACCGGGAGGGGGATAACAGATACGCAGTATTTT.

In this sample, this clone turned up a few times. V and J are TRBV2 and TRBJ2-7; D unresolved. Germline V CDR1 and CDR2: SNHLY, FYNNEI. The ends were cut back, 5 bases at V and 2 bases at J, with 7 bases in the middle. The CDR3 has 12 residues. As DNA, the CDR3 is TGTGCCAGCAGTTCGTCCGCCTACGAGCAGTACTTC. Amino acids: CASSSSAYEQYF.

The table lists this clone with a few counts. The chain has TRBV7-2 and TRBJ2-2; 7 bases agree with TRBD1. V was clipped by 4 bases and J by 0 bases; unmatched bases: 2. The V gene's germline CDR1 is SGHTA and CDR2 FQGNSA. The CDR3 extends over 15 amino acids. The CDR3 DNA reads as TGTGCCAGCAGCTCGGGACAGACGAACACCGGGGAGCTGTTTTTT. It encodes CASSSGQTNTGELFF.

The chain carries TRBV9 and TRBJ2-4, with TRBD2 matching over 7 bases. V was pared by 3 bases and J by 8 bases, with 11 bases of the junction left unmatched. In germline, CDR1 is SGDLS, CDR2 YYNGEE. The CDR3 length is 15 residues. CDR3 sequence reads: CASSAQSAGRDIQYF. The CDR3 DNA reads as TGTGCCAGCAGCGCACAAAGCGCAGGGAGGGACATTCAGTACTTC.

This clone was found a few times. The chain is built from TRBV29-1 and TRBJ2-7; maybe TRBD2 (5 bases). In germline, CDR1 is SQVTM, CDR2 ANQGSEA. The CDR3 runs 15 residues. Trimming shortened V by 4 bases and J by 6 bases, and 22 bases separated the two germline ends. The CDR3 protein is CSVGLRAPEVFEQYF. The CDR3 DNA sequence: TGCAGCGTTGGACTCCGGGCCCCGGAGGTATTCGAGCAGTACTTC.

The V gene is TRBV5-4, the J gene TRBJ2-3; 8 nucleotides agree with TRBD1. Trimming removed 3 bases from V and 6 bases from J; junction bases left unmatched: 6. The length of the CDR3 is 14 residues. In germline, CDR1 is SGHNT, CDR2 YYREEE (reference sequence). CDR3 nucleotides: TGTGCCAGCAGCTCAACAGGGGGTGGTGATACGCAGTATTTT. Its translation: CASSSTGGGDTQYF.